This TCR beta chain appears in the sequencing data of a study of blood T cell repertoires in COVID-19. Study-level background: The study drew acute and convalescent COVID-19 samples from the United States, Italy and Spain. The cDNA or gDNA used as material had been derived from T cells, B-cell-depleted T cells, or PBMCs.

Per the study methods: Amplifying reference gene primers gave estimates of nucleated cell counts. Data came from immunoSEQ multiplex PCR; TCRdb stores just in-frame clones and leaves some out. V, J and clone size reflect that table, while D and trimming were determined from the DNA. The sample contains more than 250,000 clones, about 86% of which appear only once. The sequence came from a woman in her thirties who had recovered from COVID-19. The sample taken for sequencing was peripheral blood.

The CDR3 loop reads CASSFLPGANVLTF. The CDR3 DNA is TGTGCCAGCAGCTTTCTACCTGGGGCCAACGTCCTGACTTTC. This chain connects TRBV7-3 to TRBJ2-6, with unresolved D. CDR3 length: 14 amino acids. V gave up 3 bases and J gave up 2 bases, with 5 bases separating them. CDR1 is SGHTA, CDR2 FQGTGA, per germline.